These 9 T cell receptor beta chains originate from one sample sequenced in a study of T-cell reconstitution after alpha-beta-depleted transplantation in children. This sample's TCRbeta library carried unique molecular identifier barcodes. In TCRdb, the PCR reads were re-called with MiXCR into one record per CDR3 protein. The sample has approximately 630,000 distinct CDR3 sequences, around 13% seen once; the top ten hold 0.79%. Sample: PBMCs, taken before TCRalphabeta/CD19-depleted stem cell transplant. The receptors stem from a girl under 10 years old with congenital amegakaryocytic thrombocytopenia, due to receive a stem cell transplant.

The chain carries TRBV25-1 and TRBJ2-3; 11 bases fit TRBD2. Germline V lookup: CDR1 MGHDK, CDR2 SYGVNS. The V gene end was trimmed by 7 bases and the J gene end by 1 base; junction bases not matched to a gene: 7. The CDR3 sequence is 16 residues long. Here the CDR3 DNA reads TGTGCCAGCACCGCAGGGACTAGCGGACGCACAGATACGCAGTATTTT. This codes for CASTAGTSGRTDTQYF.

There are many counts of this clonotype. The gene calls are TRBV10-3 and TRBJ2-6; D remains unclear. V lost 6 bases and J lost 2, with 14 bases in between. CDR1 is ENHRY, CDR2 SYGVKD, per germline. The CDR3 loop spans 16 amino acids. The CDR3 loop is CAISAAAVAGANVLTF. The CDR3 bases are TGTGCCATCAGCGCGGCGGCTGTGGCTGGGGCCAACGTCCTGACTTTC.

This clonotype was seen a handful of times. CDR3 bases: TGTGCCAGCAGTTTCCCACCTCGGTTCGAGCAGTACTTC. Translated, it gives CASSFPPRFEQYF. The chain has TRBV12-3 or TRBV12-4 and TRBJ2-7, with D hard to call. The CDR3 covers 13 residues. Trimming cost V 3 bases and J 6 bases, with 12 bases left between them.

In this sample, this clonotype turned up a few times. The chain joins TRBV3-1 to TRBJ2-1; 9 bases are shared with TRBD2. Germline CDR1 and CDR2: LGHDT and YNNKEL (reference sequence). V lost 0 bases, J lost 8 bases, and 11 bases stayed unmatched. There are 17 residues in the CDR3. The CDR3 DNA sequence: TGTGCCAGCAGCCAAGATTTACTAGCGGGCGTATCACATGAGCAGTTCTTC. It translates to CASSQDLLAGVSHEQFF.

The rearrangement links TRBV7-9 to TRBJ2-1; D ambiguous. Trimming shortened V by 2 bases and J by 0 bases, and 14 bases separated the two germline ends. CDR3 length equals 17 residues. Germline V CDR1 and CDR2: SEHNR, FQNEAQ (reference sequence). CDR3 DNA sequence: TGTGCCAGCAGCTTAAGGTCCCGAGAGAGCTCCTACAATGAGCAGTTCTTC. Translation: CASSLRSRESSYNEQFF.

This clonotype was recorded at least ten times. V usage is TRBV7-8 and J usage is TRBJ2-3, with D unresolved. The V end lost 5 bases, the J end lost 2 bases, and 8 bases lay between the germline ends. This CDR3 comprises 13 residues. CDR1 SGHVS and CDR2 FQNEAQ come from the germline V gene. CDR3 coding DNA: TGTGCCAGCAGCCCCCTCAACACAGATACGCAGTATTTT. Translation gives CASSPLNTDTQYF.

This clonotype has at least ten counts. The V gene is TRBV28, the J gene TRBJ1-1, with no clear D. The CDR3 loop spans 13 amino acids. Germline V gene lookup returns CDR1 MDHEN and CDR2 SYDVKM. The V gene lost 5 bases and the J gene lost 1 base, with 8 bases spanning the gap. The chain's CDR3 is CASSTPRNTEAFF. For the CDR3, the DNA is TGTGCCAGCAGTACACCAAGGAACACTGAAGCTTTCTTT.

The sample holds many counts of this clonotype. V gene TRBV7-8 combines with J gene TRBJ2-3; perhaps TRBD1 as D (5 bases). Germline V lookup: CDR1 SGHVS, CDR2 FQNEAQ. The CDR3 is made up of 16 amino acids. The germline V and J ends were trimmed by 2 bases and 2 bases, with 14 bases remaining between them. CDR3 bases: TGTGCCAGCAGCTTATTTGGGGCTCCAGACACAGATACGCAGTATTTT. Its translation is CASSLFGAPDTDTQYF.

This clonotype was detected a few times. The chain combines TRBV4-2 with TRBJ2-1; maybe TRBD2 (7 bases). There are 19 residues in the CDR3. The germline CDR1 and CDR2 sequences are LGHNA and YNFKEQ. Trimming removed 0 bases at V and 0 bases at J, with 18 bases between. The CDR3 spells CASSQEVAGAESSYNEQFF. The CDR3 DNA reads TGTGCCAGCAGCCAAGAGGTGGCGGGGGCCGAAAGCTCCTACAATGAGCAGTTCTTC.